The 21 T cell receptor beta chains below come from one sample, sequenced in a study of CD8 T cells in ankylosing spondylitis. Study results and caveats: Seven to nine highly homologous variants made up a TCR beta motif, and this motif appeared characteristic of ankylosing spondylitis blood.

TCRdb passed the 5' RACE reads through MiXCR, listing each CDR3 protein once. Of 100,000 to 150,000 distinct CDR3 sequences listed, roughly 15% are singletons. Their recognized antigens are unknown. Specimen: blood, either unsorted or a sorted T cell fraction (not recorded which). The receptors here all came from a male donor with ankylosing spondylitis.

This chain connects TRBV7-8 to TRBJ2-1, with 14 positions matching TRBD2. Germline CDR1 and CDR2: SGHVS and FQNEAQ. This CDR3 comprises 17 residues. V dropped 5 bases and J dropped 7; count of bases not matched to a gene: 10. The CDR3 sequence: CASSPLRLAGGGNEQFF. CDR3 coding DNA: TGTGCCAGCAGCCCCCTGCGACTAGCGGGAGGGGGGAATGAGCAGTTCTTC.

This clonotype was counted between two and nine times. The rearrangement uses TRBV29-1 and TRBJ2-5, with no clear D. Deletions cut 7 bases from V and 4 bases from J, with 16 bases between. The length of the CDR3 is 13 residues. Germline assignment: CDR1 SQVTM and CDR2 ANQGSEA. CDR3 region: CSATADPAETQYF. For the CDR3, the DNA is TGCAGCGCTACGGCAGATCCGGCAGAGACCCAGTACTTC.

This clonotype was detected only a few times. The gene calls are TRBV15 and TRBJ2-7; D ambiguous. Germline V gives CDR1 LNHNV, CDR2 YYDKDF (reference sequence). The germline V and J ends were trimmed by 0 bases and 0 bases, with 6 bases remaining between them. The CDR3 is made up of 14 amino acids. CDR3 loop: CATSRDESSYEQYF. The CDR3 DNA reads as TGTGCCACCAGCAGAGATGAGAGCTCCTACGAGCAGTACTTC.

There are a few counts of this clonotype. The chain is built from TRBV5-5 and TRBJ2-1; 7 positions match TRBD1. CDR3 size: 12 residues. Trimming took 5 bases from V and 10 from J; bases not matched to a gene: 6. The germline gives CDR1 SGHKS, CDR2 YYEKEE (reference sequence). CDR3 residues: CASSKGGVEQFF. In nucleotides, the CDR3 is TGTGCCAGCAGTAAAGGGGGCGTAGAGCAGTTCTTC.

The chain is built from TRBV5-1 and TRBJ2-3; maybe TRBD2 (5 bases). The germline V gene has CDR1 SGHRS and CDR2 YFSETQ. CDR3 length: 15 amino acids. V gave up 4 bases and J gave up 0 bases, with 12 bases separating them. The CDR3 region is CASSRTVYSTDTQYF. The CDR3 region has the DNA TGCGCCAGCAGCCGGACTGTTTACAGCACAGATACGCAGTATTTT.

This sequence joins TRBV7-2 and TRBJ2-7; D perhaps matches TRBD2 (6 bases). V shed 3 bases and J shed 2 bases, with 11 bases lying between them. CDR1 is SGHTA, CDR2 FQGNSA, per germline. The CDR3 runs to 14 residues. Written as DNA, the CDR3 is TGTGCCAGCAGCTTTGGCGGACTAACCTACGAGCAGTACTTC. The encoded protein is CASSFGGLTYEQYF. Based on the CDR3 plus reference TRBV7-2 and TRBJ2-7, the full variable domain is GAGVSQSPSNKVTEKGKDVELRCDPISGHTALYWYRQSLGQGLEFLIYFQGNSAPDKSGLPSDRFSAERTGGSVSTLTIQRTQQEDSAVYLCASSFGGLTYEQYFGPGTRLTVT.

The gene calls are TRBV20-1 and TRBJ2-7; 12 bases agree with TRBD2. Germline assignment: CDR1 DFQATT and CDR2 SNEGSKA (reference sequence). This CDR3 contains 13 residues. Written as DNA, the CDR3 is TGCAGACCAACTAGCGGGAGGCTCTACGAGCAGTACTTC. Translating gives CRPTSGRLYEQYF.

This clonotype was picked up a small number of times. The chain couples TRBV7-8 to TRBJ2-5, with no clear D. Germline CDR1 is SGHVS and CDR2 is FQNEAQ. Trimming cost V 4 bases and J 4 bases, with 16 bases left between them. This CDR3 comprises 15 residues. The CDR3 DNA reads as TGTGCCAGCAGCTCGGGTCCCTTAGGGCGAGAGACCCAGTACTTC. Protein sequence: CASSSGPLGRETQYF.

This clonotype came up many times. The rearrangement uses TRBV5-1 and TRBJ2-7, with D perhaps being TRBD1 or TRBD2 (5 bases each). This CDR3 has 12 amino acids. The V gene lost 7 bases and the J gene lost 0 bases, with 8 bases spanning the gap. From germline, CDR1 is SGHRS and CDR2 YFSETQ. CDR3 DNA: TGCGCCAGCCGGGACGGCTCCTACGAGCAGTACTTC. It yields the protein CASRDGSYEQYF.

V usage is TRBV19 and J usage is TRBJ2-4, with D unclear. Germline V CDR1 and CDR2: LNHDA, SQIVND (reference sequence). This CDR3 is built from 17 residues. V was cut by 5 bases and J by 0 bases, with 17 bases left in between. The CDR3 nucleotides are TGTGCCAGTAGTCTGGGCCCTTTGGAACTAGCCAAAAACATTCAGTACTTC. It is translated as CASSLGPLELAKNIQYF. Based on the CDR3 plus reference TRBV19 and TRBJ2-4, the full variable domain is DGGITQSPKYLFRKEGQNVTLSCEQNLNHDAMYWYRQDPGQGLRLIYYSQIVNDFQKGDIAEGYSVSREKKESFPLTVTSAQKNPTAFYLCASSLGPLELAKNIQYFGAGTRLSVL.

This clonotype was observed a few times. The chain joins TRBV2 to TRBJ2-1, with D hard to call. V shed 7 bases and J shed 1 base, with 8 bases lying between them. This CDR3 has 13 residues. Germline values: CDR1 SNHLY, CDR2 FYNNEI. The CDR3 loop is CASKGFSYNEQFF. The CDR3 DNA reads as TGTGCCAGCAAAGGGTTTTCCTACAATGAGCAGTTCTTC.

The chain employs TRBV27 and TRBJ2-1; 10 nucleotides line up with TRBD2. The J segment lost 8 bases and the V segment lost 6 bases, leaving 10 bases of the junction unmatched. CDR1 is MNHEY and CDR2 is SMNVEV in the germline V gene (reference sequence). The CDR3 has 15 residues. CDR3: CASSWTSGRTDEQFF. CDR3 coding DNA: TGTGCCAGCAGCTGGACTAGCGGACGTACCGATGAGCAGTTCTTC.

The table lists this clonotype with a few counts. This chain uses TRBV27 with TRBJ1-5, with D hard to call. Trimming cost V 5 bases and J 3 bases, with 5 bases left between them. Germline V gives CDR1 MNHEY, CDR2 SMNVEV (reference sequence). The CDR3 sequence is 12 residues long. For the CDR3, the DNA is TGTGCCAGCAGTCGTCCCAATCAGCCCCAGCATTTT. This sequence encodes CASSRPNQPQHF.

The chain has TRBV5-1 and TRBJ2-7; 12 positions match TRBD1. CDR1 and CDR2 from the germline V gene are SGHRS and YFSETQ. The CDR3 totals 15 residues. The trim removed 4 bases at V and 5 bases at J, leaving 7 bases unmatched. The CDR3 DNA is TGCGCCAGCAGCCAGTCCGGGACAGGGGGCGACGAGCAGTACTTC. Translated, it gives CASSQSGTGGDEQYF. The complete variable domain, with remaining parts taken from reference TRBV5-1 and TRBJ2-7, reads KAGVTQTPRYLIKTRGQQVTLSCSPISGHRSVSWYQQTPGQGLQFLFEYFSETQRNKGNFPGRFSGRQFSNSRSEMNVSTLELGDSALYLCASSQSGTGGDEQYFGPGTRLTVT.

This clonotype was found a few times. The rearrangement links TRBV27 to TRBJ2-7; 9 positions match TRBD2. The CDR3 is made up of 13 amino acids. Germline V gene sequence: CDR1 MNHEY, CDR2 SMNVEV (reference sequence). V trimming: 6 bases; J trimming: 3 bases; junction bases outside the gene matches: 3. The CDR3 nucleotides are TGTGCCAGCAGCCTGACTAGCGGCTACGAGCAGTACTTC. It yields the protein CASSLTSGYEQYF.

There are a few counts of this clonotype. This rearrangement joins TRBV9 to TRBJ2-1; 7 nucleotides align to TRBD2. CDR3 length: 17 amino acids. Germline CDR1 and CDR2: SGDLS and YYNGEE. Trimming removed 0 bases from V and 4 bases from J; junction bases left unmatched: 10. The CDR3 DNA reads TGTGCCAGCAGCGTAGCTACGACTCTAGCGGAGTACAATGAGCAGTTCTTC. It codes for CASSVATTLAEYNEQFF. Combining the CDR3 with reference TRBV9 and TRBJ2-1 gives the whole variable domain DSGVTQTPKHLITATGQRVTLRCSPRSGDLSVYWYQQSLDQGLQFLIQYYNGEERAKGNILERFSAQQFPDLHSELNLSSLELGDSALYFCASSVATTLAEYNEQFFGPGTRLTVL.

A few counts support this clonotype. V gene TRBV28 combines with J gene TRBJ2-7; no firm D call. The CDR3 is made up of 15 amino acids. Trimming stripped 2 bases from V and 0 bases from J, with 11 bases between. Germline CDR1 is MDHEN and CDR2 is SYDVKM. CDR3 amino acids: CASSLGVSRSYEQYF. Written as DNA, the CDR3 is TGTGCCAGCAGTTTAGGAGTCAGTCGCTCCTACGAGCAGTACTTC.

The chain links TRBV3-1 to TRBJ2-7, with TRBD2 as a possible D gene (6 bases). Germline values: CDR1 LGHDT, CDR2 YNNKEL (reference sequence). V shed 4 bases and J shed 3 bases, with 19 bases lying between them. The CDR3 covers 16 residues. The DNA for the CDR3 is TGTGCCAGCAGCCTCCTCTGGAGGGCGGAAATCTACGAGCAGTACTTC. Translated: CASSLLWRAEIYEQYF.

The V gene is TRBV5-6, the J gene TRBJ2-1; no definite D call. This CDR3 contains 13 residues. V shed 0 bases and J shed 7 bases, with 8 bases lying between them. Germline assignment: CDR1 SGHDT and CDR2 YYEEEE. The CDR3 DNA reads TGTGCCAGCAGCTTGGCCGTGGGAAATGAGCAGTTCTTC. It specifies CASSLAVGNEQFF.

This clonotype has more than one count but fewer than ten. The rearrangement links TRBV20-1 to TRBJ2-7; the D gene is possibly TRBD2 (7 bases). Germline V gives CDR1 DFQATT, CDR2 SNEGSKA (reference sequence). CDR3 length: 15 residues. V was shortened by 3 bases and J by 4 bases, with 19 bases between the two germline ends. The CDR3 DNA reads as TGCAGTGCTAGTTCTGGCGAGGGGGGGAATTACGAGCAGTACTTC. Translated, it gives CSASSGEGGNYEQYF.

V usage is TRBV7-3 and J usage is TRBJ2-3; 11 nucleotides align to TRBD2. This CDR3 has 18 amino acids. Germline CDR1 SGHTA, CDR2 FQGTGA. With V trimmed by 5 bases and J by 2 bases, 12 bases remained unmatched. The CDR3 sequence: CASSRRGLADNSTDTQYF. CDR3 DNA sequence: TGTGCCAGCAGCCGCCGGGGACTAGCGGATAACTCCACAGATACGCAGTATTTT.